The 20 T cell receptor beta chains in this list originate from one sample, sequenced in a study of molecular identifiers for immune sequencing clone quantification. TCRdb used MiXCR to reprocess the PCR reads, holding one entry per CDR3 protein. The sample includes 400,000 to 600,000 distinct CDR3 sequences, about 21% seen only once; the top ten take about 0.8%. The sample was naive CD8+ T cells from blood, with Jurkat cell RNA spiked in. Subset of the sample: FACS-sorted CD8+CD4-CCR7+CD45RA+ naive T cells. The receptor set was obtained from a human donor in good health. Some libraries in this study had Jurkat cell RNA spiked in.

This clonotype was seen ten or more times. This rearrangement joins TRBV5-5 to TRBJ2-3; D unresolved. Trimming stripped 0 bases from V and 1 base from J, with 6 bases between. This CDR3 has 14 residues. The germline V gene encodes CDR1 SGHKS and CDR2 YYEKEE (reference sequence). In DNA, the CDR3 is TGTGCCAGCAGCTTGGCGTCGGGCACAGATACGCAGTATTTT. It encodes CASSLASGTDTQYF.

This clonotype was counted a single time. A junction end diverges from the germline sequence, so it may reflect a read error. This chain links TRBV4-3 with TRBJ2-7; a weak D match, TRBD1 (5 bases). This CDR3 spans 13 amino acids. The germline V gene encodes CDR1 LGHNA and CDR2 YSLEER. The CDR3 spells CASSQGLPYEQSF. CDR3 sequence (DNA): TGCGCCAGCAGCCAGGGGCTCCCCTACGAGCAGTCCTTC.

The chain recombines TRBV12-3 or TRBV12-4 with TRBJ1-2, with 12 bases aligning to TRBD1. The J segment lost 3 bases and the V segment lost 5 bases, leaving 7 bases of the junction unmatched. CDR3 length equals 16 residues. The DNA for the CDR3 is TGTGCCAGCAGTCGACAGGGACAGGGGGCGGACTATGGCTACACCTTC. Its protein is CASSRQGQGADYGYTF.

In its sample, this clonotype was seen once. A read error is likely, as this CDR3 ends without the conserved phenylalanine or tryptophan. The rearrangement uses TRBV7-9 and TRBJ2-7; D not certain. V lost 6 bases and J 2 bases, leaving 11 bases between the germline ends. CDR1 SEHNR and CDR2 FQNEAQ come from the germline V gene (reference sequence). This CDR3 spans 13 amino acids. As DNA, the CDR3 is TGTGCCAGCAGTTCGACCTCTGCCTACGAGCAGTACTCC. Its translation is CASSSTSAYEQYS.

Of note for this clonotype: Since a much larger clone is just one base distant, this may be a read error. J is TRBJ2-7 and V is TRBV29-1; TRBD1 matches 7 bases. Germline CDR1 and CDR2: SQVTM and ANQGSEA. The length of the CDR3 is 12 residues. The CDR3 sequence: CSAEGARYGQYF. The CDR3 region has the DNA TGCAGCGCTGAGGGGGCGAGGTACGGGCAGTACTTC.

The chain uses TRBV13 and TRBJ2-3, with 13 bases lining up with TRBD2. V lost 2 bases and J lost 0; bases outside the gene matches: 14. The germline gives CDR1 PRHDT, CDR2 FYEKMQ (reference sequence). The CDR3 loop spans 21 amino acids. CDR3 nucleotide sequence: TGTGCCAGCAGCTTAAGACTAGCGGGGGGCATAGCACATTCTAGCACAGATACGCAGTATTTT. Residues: CASSLRLAGGIAHSSTDTQYF.

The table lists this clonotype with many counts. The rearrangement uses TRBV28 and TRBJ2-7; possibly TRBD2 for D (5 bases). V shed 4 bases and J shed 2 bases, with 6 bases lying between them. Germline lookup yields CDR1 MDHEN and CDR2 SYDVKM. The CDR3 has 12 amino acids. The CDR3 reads CASSYGTYEQYF. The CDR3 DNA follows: TGTGCCAGCAGTTACGGGACCTACGAGCAGTACTTC.

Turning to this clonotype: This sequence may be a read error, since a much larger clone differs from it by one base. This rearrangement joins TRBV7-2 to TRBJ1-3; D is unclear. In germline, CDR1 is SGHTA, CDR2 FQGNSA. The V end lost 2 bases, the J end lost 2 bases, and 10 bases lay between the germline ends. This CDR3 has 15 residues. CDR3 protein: CASSLLDIAGNTIYF. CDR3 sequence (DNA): TGTGCCAGCAGCTTACTAGACATCGCTGGAAACACCATATATTTT.

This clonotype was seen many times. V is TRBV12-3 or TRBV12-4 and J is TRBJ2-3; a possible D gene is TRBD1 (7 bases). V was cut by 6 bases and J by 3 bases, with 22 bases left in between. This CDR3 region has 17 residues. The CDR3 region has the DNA TGTGCCAGCAGCCTCTCAGGGGGAGGCGAGGGTACAGATACGCAGTATTTT. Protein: CASSLSGGGEGTDTQYF.

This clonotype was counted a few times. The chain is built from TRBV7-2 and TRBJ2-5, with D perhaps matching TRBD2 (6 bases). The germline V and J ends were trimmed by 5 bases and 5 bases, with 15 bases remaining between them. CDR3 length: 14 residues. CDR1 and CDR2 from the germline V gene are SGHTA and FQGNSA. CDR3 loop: CASSQTMGRETQYF. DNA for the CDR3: TGTGCCAGCAGCCAAACGATGGGGAGGGAGACCCAGTACTTC.

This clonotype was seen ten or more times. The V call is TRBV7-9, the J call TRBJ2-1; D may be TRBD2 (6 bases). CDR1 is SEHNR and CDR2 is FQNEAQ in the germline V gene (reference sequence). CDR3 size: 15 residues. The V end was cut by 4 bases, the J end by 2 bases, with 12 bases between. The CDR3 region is CASSSPLATYNEQFF. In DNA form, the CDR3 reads TGTGCCAGCAGCTCACCCCTAGCGACCTACAATGAGCAGTTCTTC.

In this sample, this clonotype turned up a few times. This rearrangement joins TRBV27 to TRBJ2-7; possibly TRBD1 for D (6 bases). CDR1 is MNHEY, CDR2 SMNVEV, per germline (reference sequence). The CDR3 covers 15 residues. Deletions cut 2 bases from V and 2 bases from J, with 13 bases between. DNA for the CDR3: TGTGCCAGCAGTTTAACAGGGTTTGGGGCCTACGAGCAGTACTTC. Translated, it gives CASSLTGFGAYEQYF.

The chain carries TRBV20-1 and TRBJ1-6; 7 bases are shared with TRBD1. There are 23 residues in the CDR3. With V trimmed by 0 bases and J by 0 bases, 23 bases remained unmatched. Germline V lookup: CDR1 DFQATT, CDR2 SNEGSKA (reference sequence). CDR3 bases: TGCAGTGCTAGAGATTCGGGGCCTTGGCGGGACAGAAGAAAAAGCTCCTATAATTCACCCCTCCACTTT. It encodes CSARDSGPWRDRRKSSYNSPLHF.

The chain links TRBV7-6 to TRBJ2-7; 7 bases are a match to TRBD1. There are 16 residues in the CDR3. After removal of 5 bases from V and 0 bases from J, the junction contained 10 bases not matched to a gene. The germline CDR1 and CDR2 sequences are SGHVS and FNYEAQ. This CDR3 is CASSRGGQEFSYEQYF. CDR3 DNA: TGTGCCAGCAGCCGAGGTGGACAGGAATTCTCCTACGAGCAGTACTTC.

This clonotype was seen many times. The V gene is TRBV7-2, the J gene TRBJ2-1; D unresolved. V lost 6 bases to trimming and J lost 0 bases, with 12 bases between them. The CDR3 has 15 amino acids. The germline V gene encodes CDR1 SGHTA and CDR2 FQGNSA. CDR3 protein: CASSSDGSSYNEQFF. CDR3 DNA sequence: TGTGCCAGCAGTTCGGACGGAAGCTCCTACAATGAGCAGTTCTTC.

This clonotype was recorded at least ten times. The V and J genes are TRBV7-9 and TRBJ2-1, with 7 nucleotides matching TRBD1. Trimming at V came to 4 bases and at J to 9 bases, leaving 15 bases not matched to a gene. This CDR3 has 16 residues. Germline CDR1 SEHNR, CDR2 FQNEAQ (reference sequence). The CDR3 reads CASSSLATGAFAEQFF. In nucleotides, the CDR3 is TGTGCCAGCAGCTCCTTGGCAACAGGGGCTTTCGCTGAGCAGTTCTTC.

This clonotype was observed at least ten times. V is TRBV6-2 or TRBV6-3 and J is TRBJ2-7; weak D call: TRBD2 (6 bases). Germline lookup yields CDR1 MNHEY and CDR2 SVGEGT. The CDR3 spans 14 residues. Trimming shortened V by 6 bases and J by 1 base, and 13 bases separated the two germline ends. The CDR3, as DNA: TGTGCCAGCAGCTCGGGACTGATTTCCTACGAGCAGTACTTC. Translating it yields CASSSGLISYEQYF.

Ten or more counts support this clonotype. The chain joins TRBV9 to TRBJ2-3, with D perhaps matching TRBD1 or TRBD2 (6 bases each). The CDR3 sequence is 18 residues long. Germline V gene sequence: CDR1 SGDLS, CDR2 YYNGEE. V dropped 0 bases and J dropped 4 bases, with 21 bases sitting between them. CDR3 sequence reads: CASSVAPRSQEGADTQYF. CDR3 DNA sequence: TGTGCCAGCAGCGTAGCCCCCAGGTCCCAGGAGGGGGCAGATACGCAGTATTTT.

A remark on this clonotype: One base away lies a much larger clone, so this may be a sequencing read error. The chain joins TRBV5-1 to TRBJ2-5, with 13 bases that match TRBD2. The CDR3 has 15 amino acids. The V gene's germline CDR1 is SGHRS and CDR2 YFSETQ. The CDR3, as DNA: TGCGCCAGCAGCTTAGGACTAGCGGGAGAAGAGACCCAGTGCTTC. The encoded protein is CASSLGLAGEETQCF.

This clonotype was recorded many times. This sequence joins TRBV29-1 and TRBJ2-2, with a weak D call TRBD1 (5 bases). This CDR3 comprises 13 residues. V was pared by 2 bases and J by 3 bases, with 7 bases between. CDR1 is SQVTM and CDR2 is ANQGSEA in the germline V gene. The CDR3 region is CSVEQGDTGELFF. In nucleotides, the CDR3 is TGCAGCGTTGAACAGGGCGACACCGGGGAGCTGTTTTTT.